The T cell receptor (beta chain) described here comes from a study of shared clonotypes between healthy human individuals. Turning to the study itself: CD4 naive and memory got three plates each, CD8 naive two, CD8 memory one.

Healthy adults negative for HIV, lacking recent acute infections or vaccinations, served as donors. Germline values: CDR1 SEHNR, CDR2 FQNEAQ (reference sequence). The CDR3 has 13 residues. V was clipped by 5 bases and J by 4 bases; unmatched bases: 5. Source study methods: From ImmunoSEQ came sequences covering only the junction and carrying no quality scores, so filtering differed. TCRdb keeps only in-frame clones here, not all; method: immunoSEQ multiplex PCR. V, J and clone size are those of that table, while D and trimming were read from the DNA. The sample lists around 2.3 million clones, more than 90% occurring once. Worth noting for this clone: The antigen remains unidentified.

Study results and limitations: Generation probabilities of non-shared clonotypes were lower (relative to those shared by all four donors).

What was sequenced was naive CD4+ T cells sorted from blood. Specified subset: CD45RA+ positively selected. The chain has TRBV7-9 and TRBJ2-7; 7 bases match TRBD1. The receptor's source is a man aged 18 to 29 in good health. The CDR3 region is CASSPRQGYEQYF. CDR3 in DNA: TGTGCCAGCAGCCCCCGACAGGGATACGAGCAGTACTTC.